This T cell receptor beta chain is from a study of blood T cells in healthy people across ages. Next came a second PCR, run for about 7 to 12 cycles, which used a sample-barcoded 5' primer along with a J-beta primer mix. Each CDR3 protein is one row after TCRdb ran MiXCR on the 5' RACE reads. The sample contains hundreds of thousands of distinct CDR3 sequences, 46% of which appear only once. The CDR3 sequence is 15 residues long. Per the germline V gene, CDR1 is SGHTA and CDR2 is FQGNSA. V dropped 1 base and J dropped 1; count of bases not matched to a gene: 4. Only a few counts were recorded for this clonotype.

The sample taken for sequencing was blood. The clonotype was recovered from a man at least 80 years old in good health. J is TRBJ2-7 and V is TRBV7-2; 7 bases align to TRBD2. The CDR3 loop reads CASSLGGSKSYEQYF. In DNA, the CDR3 is TGTGCCAGCAGCTTAGGCGGGAGTAAGTCCTACGAGCAGTACTTC.